Below are 5 T cell receptor beta chains sequenced from a single sample in a study of chemoradiotherapy in HPV16-positive cancers (dated 2022 in TCRdb). The library was prepared using the immunoSEQ multiplex PCR assay. Entries here come from immuneACCESS through TCRdb and include only in-frame sequences with V and J called. Some clones fail to appear in such tables; in the studies checked, an unresolved V gene covers under half of the shortfall, and the cause of the remainder is unknown. The sample includes approximately 14,000 clones, with around 70% observed a single time. The top ten clones comprise around 20% of the sample. This specimen was taken from a patient who underwent chemoradiotherapy. The receptors originated from a human donor with HPV-associated anogenital cancer.

The CDR3 sequence is CASSYLAGSYEQYF. DNA for the CDR3: TGTGCCAGCAGTTACCTAGCGGGGTCCTACGAGCAGTACTTC. The chain is built from TRBV6-6 and TRBJ2-7, with 9 positions matching TRBD2. Trimming at V came to 2 bases and at J to 1 base, leaving 0 bases not matched to a gene. Germline V gene data show CDR1 as MNHNY and CDR2 as SVGAGI (reference sequence). The CDR3 loop spans 14 amino acids.

This chain uses TRBV7-9 with TRBJ2-7; D not certain. Trimming removed 2 bases from V and 5 bases from J, with 7 bases in between. Germline V lookup: CDR1 SEHNR, CDR2 FQNEAQ (reference sequence). This CDR3 is built from 12 residues. The CDR3 spells CASSLTENEQYF. The CDR3, as DNA: TGTGCCAGCAGCTTAACGGAAAACGAGCAGTACTTC.

The chain couples TRBV4-2 to TRBJ2-3; D is unresolved. The CDR3 length is 17 residues. V lost 1 base to trimming and J lost 0 bases, with 14 bases between them. Germline V CDR1 and CDR2: LGHNA, YNFKEQ. CDR3 sequence: CASSQVSGSSSTDTQYF. Written as DNA, the CDR3 is TGTGCCAGCAGCCAAGTTAGTGGGTCCTCTAGCACAGATACGCAGTATTTT.

This clone was found a few times. This chain links TRBV18 with TRBJ1-3; 8 bases match TRBD1. J gave up 9 bases and V 2 bases, and 6 bases lay outside the gene matches. Germline V CDR1 and CDR2: KGHSH, LQKENI. CDR3 length: 14 amino acids. CDR3 protein: CASSPYDGQGTIYF. In DNA form, the CDR3 reads TGTGCCAGCTCACCATACGACGGACAGGGCACCATATATTTT.

This clone was detected only a few times. This chain connects TRBV4-1 to TRBJ1-1; 8 bases are a match to TRBD1. The CDR3 loop spans 15 amino acids. CDR1 and CDR2 from the germline V gene are MGHRA and YSYEKL. J lost 4 bases, V lost 3 bases, and 7 bases had no gene match. The CDR3, as DNA: TGCGCCAGCAGCCAGACGCCTACAGGGGGCACTGAAGCTTTCTTT. Protein sequence: CASSQTPTGGTEAFF.